Included here is one T cell receptor (beta chain) sequence, with context. This sample was taken from a study of identical twins. V was clipped by 6 bases and J by 2 bases; unmatched bases: 4. This CDR3 is built from 16 residues. One entry per CDR3 protein, called by TCRdb with MiXCR from the 5' RACE reads. This table has fewer than 500,000 distinct CDR3 sequences, less than 25% appearing once. These same data were also listed under a study on T cells expressing NK-cell markers. As that report states: For four donors, these clonotypes were likewise the leading ones in the CD3+CD56-NKG2C+ fraction.

The chain links TRBV12-3 or TRBV12-4 to TRBJ2-6; 10 nucleotides match TRBD1. The sample was CD4+ T cells sorted from blood. The sequence was obtained from a woman between 18 and 29 years old in good health. The CDR3 coding sequence is TGTGCCAGCAGAAGACAGGGGGCCACTGGGGCCAACGTCCTGACTTTC. This codes for CASRRQGATGANVLTF.